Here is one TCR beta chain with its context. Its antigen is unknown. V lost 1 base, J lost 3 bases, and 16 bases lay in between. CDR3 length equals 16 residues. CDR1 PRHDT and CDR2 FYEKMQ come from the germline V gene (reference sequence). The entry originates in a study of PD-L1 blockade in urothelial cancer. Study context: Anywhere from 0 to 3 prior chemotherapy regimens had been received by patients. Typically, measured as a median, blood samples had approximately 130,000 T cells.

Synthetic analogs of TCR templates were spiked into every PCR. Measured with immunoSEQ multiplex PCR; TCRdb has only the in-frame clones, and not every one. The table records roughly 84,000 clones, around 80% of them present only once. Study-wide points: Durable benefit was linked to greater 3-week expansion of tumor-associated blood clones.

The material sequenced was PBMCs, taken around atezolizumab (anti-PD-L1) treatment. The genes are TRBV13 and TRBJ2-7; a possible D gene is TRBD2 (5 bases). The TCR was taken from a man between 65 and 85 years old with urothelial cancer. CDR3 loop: CASSLVAGVQLYEQYF. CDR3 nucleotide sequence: TGTGCCAGCAGCTTAGTGGCGGGCGTCCAACTCTACGAGCAGTACTTC. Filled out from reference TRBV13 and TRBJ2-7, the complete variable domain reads AAGVIQSPRHLIKEKRETATLKCYPIPRHDTVYWYQQGPGQDPQFLISFYEKMQSDKGSIPDRFSAQQFSDYHSELNMSSLELGDSALYFCASSLVAGVQLYEQYFGPGTRLTVT.